Below are 4 T cell receptor beta chains sequenced from a single sample in a study of T cells after yellow fever vaccination. Each CDR3 protein gets one entry after TCRdb re-called the 5' RACE reads with MiXCR. The sample includes around 200,000 distinct CDR3 sequences, 9.5% to 11% seen only once; the top ten take 36%. This specimen was CD8+ T cells sorted from PBMCs, taken 15 days after the yellow fever booster vaccination. These receptors all stem from a man between 18 and 35 years old who received the YFV17D yellow fever vaccine.

J is TRBJ1-2 and V is TRBV29-1; D not certain. This CDR3 has 13 amino acids. Germline V gives CDR1 SQVTM, CDR2 ANQGSEA. V dropped 0 bases and J dropped 5 bases, with 10 bases sitting between them. CDR3 coding DNA: TGCAGCGTTGAAGATCGGACCTCGTATGGCTACACCTTC. This codes for CSVEDRTSYGYTF.

This clonotype has ten or more counts. The chain employs TRBV15 and TRBJ2-7; D might be TRBD2 (5 bases). The germline V gene encodes CDR1 LNHNV and CDR2 YYDKDF (reference sequence). CDR3 length equals 16 residues. V lost 2 bases to trimming and J lost 4 bases, with 18 bases between them. The chain's CDR3 is CATSRIPLGGRYEQYV. The CDR3, as DNA: TGTGCCACCAGCAGAATACCCCTCGGAGGAAGGTACGAGCAGTACGTC.

This clonotype was seen a handful of times. The genes are TRBV11-2 and TRBJ2-3; D not resolved. The CDR3 runs to 13 residues. Per germline, CDR1 SGHAT and CDR2 FQNNGV. The V and J ends lost 2 bases and 6 bases respectively, with 9 bases between them. Here the CDR3 DNA reads TGTGCCAGCAGCTTACTGAATTCCGATACGCAGTATTTT. This encodes CASSLLNSDTQYF.

The chain couples TRBV4-3 to TRBJ1-1; TRBD1 matches 8 bases. J lost 3 bases, V lost 0 bases, and 12 bases had no gene match. This CDR3 is 18 amino acids long. Germline CDR1 LGHNA, CDR2 YSLEER. This chain's CDR3 is CASSQESGRGPGHTEAFF. DNA for the CDR3: TGCGCCAGCAGCCAAGAATCGGGCAGGGGGCCGGGGCACACTGAAGCTTTCTTT.